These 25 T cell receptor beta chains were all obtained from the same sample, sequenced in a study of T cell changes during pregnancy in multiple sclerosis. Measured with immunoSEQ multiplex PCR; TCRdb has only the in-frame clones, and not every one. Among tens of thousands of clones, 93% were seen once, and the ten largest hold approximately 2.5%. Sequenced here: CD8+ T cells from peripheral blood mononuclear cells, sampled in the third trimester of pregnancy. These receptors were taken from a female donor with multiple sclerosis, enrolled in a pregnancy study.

The CDR3 nucleotides read TGCGCCAGCAGCCAAGAACGGGGTTCGGGACTAGCGGGAGTATACAATGAGCAGTTCTTC. Protein sequence: CASSQERGSGLAGVYNEQFF. This chain connects TRBV4-1 to TRBJ2-1; 14 bases are shared with TRBD2. This CDR3 has 20 residues. Germline trimming cut 0 bases from V and 4 bases from J; bases unmatched to any gene: 11. In germline, CDR1 is MGHRA, CDR2 YSYEKL.

For the CDR3, the DNA is TGTGCCAGCAGCGCCCGGGAAACCTCTAGTCCCGATGAGCAGTTCTTC. Residues: CASSARETSSPDEQFF. J is TRBJ2-1 and V is TRBV7-9; weak D call: TRBD2 (5 bases). Germline V lookup: CDR1 SEHNR, CDR2 FQNEAQ (reference sequence). The CDR3 is 16 residues long. Deletions cut 5 bases from V and 8 bases from J, with 22 bases between.

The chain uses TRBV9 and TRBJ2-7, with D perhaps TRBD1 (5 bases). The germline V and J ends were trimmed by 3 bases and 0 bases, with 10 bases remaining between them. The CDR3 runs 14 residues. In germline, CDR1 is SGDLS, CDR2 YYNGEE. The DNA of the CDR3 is TGTGCCAGCAGCGCCTCTAGGGGCTCCTACGAGCAGTACTTC. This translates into CASSASRGSYEQYF.

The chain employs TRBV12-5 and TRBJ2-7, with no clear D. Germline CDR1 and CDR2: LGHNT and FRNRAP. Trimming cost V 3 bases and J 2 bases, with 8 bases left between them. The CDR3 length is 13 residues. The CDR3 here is CASGFDNAYEQYF. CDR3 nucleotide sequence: TGTGCTAGTGGTTTTGACAACGCCTACGAGCAGTACTTC.

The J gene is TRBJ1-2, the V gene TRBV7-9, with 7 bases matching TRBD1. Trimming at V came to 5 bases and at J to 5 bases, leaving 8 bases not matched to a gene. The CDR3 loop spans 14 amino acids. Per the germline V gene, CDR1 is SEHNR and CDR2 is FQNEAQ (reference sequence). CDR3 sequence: CASSPPDRIYGYTF. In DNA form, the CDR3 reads TGTGCCAGCAGCCCTCCGGACAGGATATATGGCTACACCTTC.

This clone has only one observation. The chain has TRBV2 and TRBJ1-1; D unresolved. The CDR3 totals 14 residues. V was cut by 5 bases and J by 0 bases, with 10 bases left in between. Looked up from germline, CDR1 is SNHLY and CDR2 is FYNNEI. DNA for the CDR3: TGTGCCAGCAGTTCAGGCCTCATGAACACTGAAGCTTTCTTT. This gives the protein CASSSGLMNTEAFF.

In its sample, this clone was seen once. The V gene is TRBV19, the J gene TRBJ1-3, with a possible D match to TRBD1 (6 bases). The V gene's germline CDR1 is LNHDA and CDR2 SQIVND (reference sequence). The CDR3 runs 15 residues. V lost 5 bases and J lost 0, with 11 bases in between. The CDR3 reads CASSPDSDSGNTIYF. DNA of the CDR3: TGTGCCAGTAGTCCGGACAGCGACTCTGGAAACACCATATATTTT.

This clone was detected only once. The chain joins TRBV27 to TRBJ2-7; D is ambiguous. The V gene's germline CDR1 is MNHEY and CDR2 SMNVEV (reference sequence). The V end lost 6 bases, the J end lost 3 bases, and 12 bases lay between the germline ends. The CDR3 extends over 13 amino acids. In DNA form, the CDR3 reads TGTGCCAGCAGCCTAGGTCTTGGCTACGAGCAGTACTTC. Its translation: CASSLGLGYEQYF.

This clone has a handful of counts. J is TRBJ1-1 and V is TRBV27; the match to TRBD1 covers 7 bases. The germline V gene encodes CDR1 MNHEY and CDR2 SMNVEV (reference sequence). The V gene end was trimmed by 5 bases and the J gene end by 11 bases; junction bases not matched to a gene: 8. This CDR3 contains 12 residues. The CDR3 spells CASSPLGQAAFF. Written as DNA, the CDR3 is TGTGCCAGCAGTCCGCTTGGACAGGCCGCTTTCTTT.

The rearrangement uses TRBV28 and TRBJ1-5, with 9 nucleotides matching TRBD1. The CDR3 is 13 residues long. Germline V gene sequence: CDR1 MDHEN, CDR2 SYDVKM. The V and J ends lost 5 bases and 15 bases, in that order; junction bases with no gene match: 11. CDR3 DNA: TGTGCCAGCAGTACAGATGAAGGGACAGGGCCGCATTTT. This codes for CASSTDEGTGPHF.

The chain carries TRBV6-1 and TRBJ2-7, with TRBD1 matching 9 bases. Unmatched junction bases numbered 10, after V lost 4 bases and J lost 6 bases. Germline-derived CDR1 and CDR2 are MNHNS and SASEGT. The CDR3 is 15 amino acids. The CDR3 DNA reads TGTGCCAGCAGTGGCAGCGGACAGGGGACCTGCGAGCAGTACTTC. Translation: CASSGSGQGTCEQYF.

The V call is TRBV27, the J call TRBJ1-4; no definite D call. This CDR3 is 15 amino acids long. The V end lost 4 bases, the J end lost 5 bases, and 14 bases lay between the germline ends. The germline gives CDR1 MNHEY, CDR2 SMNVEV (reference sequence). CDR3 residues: CASSSLPVYNEKLFF. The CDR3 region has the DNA TGTGCCAGCAGTTCCCTGCCAGTATACAATGAAAAACTGTTTTTT.

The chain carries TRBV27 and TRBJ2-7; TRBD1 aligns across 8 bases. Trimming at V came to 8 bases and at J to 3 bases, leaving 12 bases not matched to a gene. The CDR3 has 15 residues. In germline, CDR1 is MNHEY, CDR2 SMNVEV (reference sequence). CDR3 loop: CASGPNGQGLYEQYF. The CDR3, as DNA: TGTGCCAGCGGTCCAAACGGACAGGGCCTCTACGAGCAGTACTTC.

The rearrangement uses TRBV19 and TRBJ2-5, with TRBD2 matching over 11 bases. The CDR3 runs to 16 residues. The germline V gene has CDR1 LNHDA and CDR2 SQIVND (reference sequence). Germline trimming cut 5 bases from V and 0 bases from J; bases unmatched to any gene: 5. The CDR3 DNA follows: TGTGCCAGTAGTCCCGGGGGACTAGCGGACCAAGAGACCCAGTACTTC. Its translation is CASSPGGLADQETQYF.

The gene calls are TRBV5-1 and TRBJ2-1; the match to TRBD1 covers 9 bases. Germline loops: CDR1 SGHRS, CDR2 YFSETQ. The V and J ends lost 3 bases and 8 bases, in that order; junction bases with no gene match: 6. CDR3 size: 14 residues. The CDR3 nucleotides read TGCGCCAGCAGCTACGGGACAGGGTTTTATGAGCAGTTCTTC. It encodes CASSYGTGFYEQFF.

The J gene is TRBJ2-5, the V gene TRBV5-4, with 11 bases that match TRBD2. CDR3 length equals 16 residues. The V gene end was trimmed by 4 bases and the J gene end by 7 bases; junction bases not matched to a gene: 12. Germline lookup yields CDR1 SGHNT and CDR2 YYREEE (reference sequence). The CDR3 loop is CASSIPGLAEDSTQYF. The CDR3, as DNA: TGTGCCAGCAGCATACCGGGACTAGCGGAAGACTCGACCCAGTACTTC.

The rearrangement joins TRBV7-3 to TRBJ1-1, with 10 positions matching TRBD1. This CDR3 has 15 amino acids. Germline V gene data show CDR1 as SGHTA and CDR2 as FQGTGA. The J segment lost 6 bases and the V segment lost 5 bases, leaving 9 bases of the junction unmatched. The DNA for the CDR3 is TGTGCCAGCAGCCCCTTGACAGGGGGCATCGCTGAAGCTTTCTTT. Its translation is CASSPLTGGIAEAFF.

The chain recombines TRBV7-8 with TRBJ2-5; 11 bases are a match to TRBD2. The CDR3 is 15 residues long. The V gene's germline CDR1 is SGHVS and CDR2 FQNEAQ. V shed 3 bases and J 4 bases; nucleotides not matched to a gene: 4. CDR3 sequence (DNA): TGTGCCAGCAGCTTGACTAGCGGGAAGGCAGAGACCCAGTACTTC. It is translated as CASSLTSGKAETQYF.

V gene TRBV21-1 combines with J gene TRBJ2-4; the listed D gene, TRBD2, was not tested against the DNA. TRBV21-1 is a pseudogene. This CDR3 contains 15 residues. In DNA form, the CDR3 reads TGTGCCAGGCTACTTCCAACCTTAGCCAAAAACATTCAGTACTTC. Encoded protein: CARLLPTLAKNIQYF.

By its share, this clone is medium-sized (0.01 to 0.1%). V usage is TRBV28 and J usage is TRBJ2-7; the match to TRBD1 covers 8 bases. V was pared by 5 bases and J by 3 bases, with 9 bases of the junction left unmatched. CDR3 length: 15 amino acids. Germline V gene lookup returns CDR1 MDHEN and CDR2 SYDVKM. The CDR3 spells CASSVQGDISYEQYF. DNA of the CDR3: TGTGCCAGCAGTGTACAGGGGGATATAAGCTACGAGCAGTACTTC.

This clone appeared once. Written as DNA, the CDR3 is TGTGCCAGCGGCCAAACTGACAGGACCTATGGCTACACCTTC. This codes for CASGQTDRTYGYTF. The chain has TRBV7-9 and TRBJ1-2; D perhaps matches TRBD1 (6 bases). V was clipped by 8 bases and J by 4 bases, with 17 bases between them. Germline CDR1 is SEHNR and CDR2 is FQNEAQ (reference sequence). The CDR3 has 14 amino acids.

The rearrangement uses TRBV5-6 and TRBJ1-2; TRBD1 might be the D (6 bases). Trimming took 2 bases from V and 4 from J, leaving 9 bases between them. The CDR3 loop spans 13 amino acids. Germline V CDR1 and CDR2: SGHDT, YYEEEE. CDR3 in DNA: TGTGCCAGCAGCTTCGGACAGATCTATGGCTACACCTTC. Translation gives CASSFGQIYGYTF.

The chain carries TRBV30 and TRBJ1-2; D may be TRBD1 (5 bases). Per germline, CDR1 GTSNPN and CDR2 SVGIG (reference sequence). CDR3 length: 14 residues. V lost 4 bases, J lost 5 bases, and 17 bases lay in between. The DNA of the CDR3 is TGTGCCTGGAATATCAGGACATTTCCATATGGCTACACCTTC. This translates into CAWNIRTFPYGYTF. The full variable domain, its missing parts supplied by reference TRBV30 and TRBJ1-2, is SQTIHQWPATLVQPVGSPLSLECTVEGTSNPNLYWYRQAAGRGLQLLFYSVGIGQISSEVPQNLSASRPQDRQFILSSKKLLLSDSGFYLCAWNIRTFPYGYTFGSGTRLTVV.

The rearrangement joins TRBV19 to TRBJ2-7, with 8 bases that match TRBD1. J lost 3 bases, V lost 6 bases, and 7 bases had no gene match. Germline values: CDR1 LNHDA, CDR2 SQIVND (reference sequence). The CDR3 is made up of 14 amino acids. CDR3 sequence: CASSHQGAGYEQYF. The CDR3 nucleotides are TGTGCCAGTAGCCATCAGGGGGCGGGCTACGAGCAGTACTTC.

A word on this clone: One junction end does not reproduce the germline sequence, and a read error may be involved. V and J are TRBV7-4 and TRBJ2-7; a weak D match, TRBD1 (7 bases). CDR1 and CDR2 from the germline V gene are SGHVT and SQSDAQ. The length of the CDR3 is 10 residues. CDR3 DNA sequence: TGTGCCAGCAGCCCAGGGGGGTTTGGTTTC. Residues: CASSPGGFGF.